Listed below are T cell receptor beta chains from one sample, sequenced in a study of control samples from healthy donors and cancer patients. The assay was immunoSEQ multiplex PCR, and TCRdb's table has in-frame clones only and misses some. The sample holds 100,000 to 150,000 clones; roughly 92% are singletons and the top ten take less than 7%. Sequencing used blood. These receptors all come from a man between 18 and 35 years old in good health. Both conserved end residues are part of each CDR3. A D gene is named only where the DNA matches it firmly. Only part of the rows carry a size: once, few, many, or a class if the clone is expanded.

TRBJ1-1,NA,NA,TRBV9,CASSHPPAGADTIKGNTEAFF,TGTGCCAGCAGCCACCCCCCCGCTGGGGCCGACACTATCAAGGGGAACACTGAAGCTTTCTTT
TRBJ2-7,NA,NA,TRBV5-1,CASIGGYPTYEQYF,TGCGCCAGCATCGGGGGTTATCCAACCTACGAGCAGTACTTC
TRBJ1-1,NA,NA,TRBV10-3,CAISESSSMAFF,TGTGCCATCAGTGAGTCGTCCTCCATGGCTTTCTTT
TRBJ1-2,NA,NA,TRBV18,CASSPPERGIYGYTF,TGTGCCAGCTCACCACCGGAAAGGGGAATCTATGGCTACACCTTC
TRBJ2-7,NA,NA,TRBV5-5,CASSSSRAREAYEQYF,TGTGCCAGCAGCTCGAGCCGTGCCAGGGAGGCCTACGAGCAGTACTTC
TRBJ2-1,NA,NA,TRBV7-9,CASSLPYNEQFF,TGTGCCAGCAGCTTGCCCTACAATGAGCAGTTCTTC
TRBJ1-4,NA,NA,TRBV15,CATSRPGASATNEKLFF,TGTGCCACCAGCAGACCCGGGGCCTCTGCAACTAATGAAAAACTGTTTTTT
TRBJ2-7,NA,TRBD1,TRBV19,CASSPHRGIAYEQYF,TGTGCCAGTAGTCCCCACAGGGGCATCGCCTACGAGCAGTACTTC
TRBJ1-2,NA,NA,TRBV9,CASSAEPRGRGYGYTF,TGTGCCAGCAGCGCCGAACCCAGGGGAAGGGGCTATGGCTACACCTTC
TRBJ2-3,NA,NA,TRBV11-2,CASSPLVGGPQYF,TGTGCCAGCAGCCCACTTGTGGGAGGTCCGCAGTATTTT
TRBJ1-6,NA,NA,TRBV9,CASSVGRASSYNSPLHF,TGTGCCAGCAGCGTAGGAAGGGCGAGCTCCTATAATTCACCCCTCCACTTT
TRBJ2-1,NA,NA,TRBV6-4,CASSDSAGSYNEQFF,TGTGCCAGCAGTGACTCTGCGGGGAGCTACAATGAGCAGTTCTTC
TRBJ1-3,NA,NA,TRBV3-1/TRBV3-2,CASSGRSGNTIYF,TGTGCCAGCTCTGGACGGTCCGGAAACACCATATATTTT
TRBJ2-1,NA,TRBD2,TRBV12-5,CASGLVLRGENEQFF,TGTGCTAGTGGTTTGGTACTGCGGGGGGAGAATGAGCAGTTCTTC
TRBJ2-3,NA,NA,TRBV5-4,CASSLSAGAGTDTQYF,TGTGCCAGCAGCTTAAGTGCGGGGGCTGGCACAGATACGCAGTATTTT
TRBJ1-1,NA,NA,TRBV19,CASSLGGPNTEAFF,TGTGCCAGTAGTTTGGGGGGGCCGAACACTGAAGCTTTCTTT
TRBJ1-1,NA,NA,TRBV3-1/TRBV3-2,CASSQGPTAWGNTEAFF,TGTGCCAGCAGCCAAGGCCCGACAGCCTGGGGGAACACTGAAGCTTTCTTT
TRBJ1-5,NA,TRBD1,TRBV4-2,CASSPNQNGQGASQPQHF,TGTGCCAGCAGCCCTAATCAGAATGGACAGGGGGCTTCTCAGCCCCAGCATTTT
TRBJ1-5,NA,NA,TRBV4-2,CASSQEGISKSNQPQHF,TGTGCCAGCAGCCAAGAGGGCATCAGTAAGAGCAATCAGCCCCAGCATTTT
TRBJ2-7,NA,NA,TRBV20-1,CSADREDEQYF,TGCAGTGCTGACAGGGAGGACGAGCAGTACTTC
TRBJ2-5,NA,TRBD2,TRBV5-5,CASSDHLGGETQYF,TGTGCCAGCAGCGACCATCTGGGAGGGGAGACCCAGTACTTC
TRBJ1-2,once,NA,TRBV6-2/TRBV6-3,CASSYSIKSDSLYGYTF,TGTGCCAGCAGTTACTCGATAAAGTCGGACAGTCTCTATGGCTACACCTTC
TRBJ1-2,NA,NA,TRBV29-1,CSGILGTALGYTF,TGCAGCGGCATACTCGGGACTGCCCTTGGCTACACCTTC
TRBJ2-2,NA,NA,TRBV15,CATSRVIRGELFF,TGTGCCACCAGCAGAGTCATAAGGGGGGAGCTGTTTTTT
TRBJ2-3,many,TRBD2,TRBV6-1,CASSEASGGPDTQYF,TGTGCCAGCAGTGAAGCTAGCGGGGGCCCAGATACGCAGTATTTT
TRBJ1-1,NA,NA,TRBV5-1,CASNPGSMNTEAFF,TGCGCCAGCAACCCAGGGAGCATGAACACTGAAGCTTTCTTT
TRBJ1-2,NA,NA,TRBV29-1,CSVAQRGLYGYTF,TGCAGCGTTGCCCAAAGGGGCCTTTATGGCTACACCTTC
TRBJ2-2,NA,TRBD1,TRBV27,CASSLSRGTGKTGELFF,TGTGCCAGCAGTTTATCGCGCGGGACAGGGAAGACCGGGGAGCTGTTTTTT
TRBJ1-5,NA,NA,TRBV2,CASSELGLEPDSNQPQHF,TGTGCCAGCAGTGAATTGGGTCTTGAACCTGATAGCAATCAGCCCCAGCATTTT
TRBJ2-6,few,NA,TRBV6-4,CASSDSSSGANVLTF,TGTGCCAGCAGTGACTCTAGCTCTGGGGCCAACGTCCTGACTTTC
TRBJ2-3,NA,TRBD2,TRBV5-1,CASSLAVVMTSGGAVSRTDTQYF,TGCGCCAGCAGCTTGGCGGTAGTAATGACTAGCGGGGGGGCCGTTTCACGGACAGATACGCAGTATTTT
TRBJ1-2,NA,NA,TRBV3-1/TRBV3-2,CASSPNRDGYTF,TGTGCCAGCAGCCCGAACAGGGATGGCTACACCTTC
TRBJ2-2,NA,TRBD1,TRBV11-3,CASSLGQGYGTGELFF,TGTGCCAGCAGCCTTGGACAGGGGTACGGAACCGGGGAGCTGTTTTTT
TRBJ2-5,NA,TRBD2,TRBV7-9,CASNPGLAGAEETQYF,TGTGCCAGCAACCCCGGACTAGCGGGGGCCGAAGAGACCCAGTACTTC
TRBJ1-5,NA,NA,TRBV27,CASSLLGESNQPQHF,TGTGCCAGCAGTTTATTAGGGGAGAGCAATCAGCCCCAGCATTTT
TRBJ2-3,NA,NA,TRBV9,CASSVAGGSSGTDTQYF,TGTGCCAGCAGCGTAGCGGGGGGCTCTTCCGGCACAGATACGCAGTATTTT
TRBJ2-1,NA,TRBD2,TRBV18,CASSPRLAEEQFF,TGTGCCAGCTCACCTAGACTAGCGGAAGAGCAGTTCTTC
TRBJ1-6,NA,TRBD1,TRBV5-1,CASSGQDGQSPLHF,TGCGCCAGCTCTGGACAGGACGGGCAATCACCCCTCCACTTT
TRBJ2-7,NA,TRBD2,TRBV6-6,CASSRGLAASSYEQYF,TGTGCCAGCAGTCGTGGACTAGCGGCAAGTTCCTACGAGCAGTACTTC
TRBJ1-6,NA,TRBD1,TRBV2,CASRRGPTRNSPLHF,TGTGCCAGCAGGAGGGGGCCCACCAGGAATTCACCCCTCCACTTT
TRBJ2-1,NA,TRBD2,TRBV10-2,CASSGGGNEQFF,TGCGCCAGCAGTGGGGGGGGCAATGAGCAGTTCTTC
TRBJ1-6,NA,TRBD1,TRBV19,CASSLRGSSYNSPLHF,TGTGCCAGTAGTCTCAGGGGGAGCTCCTATAATTCACCCCTCCACTTT
TRBJ1-5,NA,NA,TRBV6-5,CASSYSPAQPQHF,TGTGCCAGCAGTTACTCACCGGCCCAGCCCCAGCATTTT
TRBJ2-7,NA,NA,TRBV11-2,CASSLSDGLYEQYF,TGTGCCAGCAGCTTGTCGGACGGCCTCTACGAGCAGTACTTC
TRBJ1-1,once,TRBD1,TRBV5-4,CASRYQGGANTEAFF,TGTGCCAGCAGGTATCAGGGGGGAGCGAACACTGAAGCTTTCTTT
TRBJ1-5,NA,TRBD1,TRBV7-9,CASSRNQGGNQPQHF,TGTGCCAGCAGCCGTAATCAGGGGGGCAATCAGCCCCAGCATTTT
TRBJ2-5,NA,NA,TRBV19,CASRAQQQETQYF,TGTGCCTCCCGGGCGCAGCAGCAAGAGACCCAGTACTTC
TRBJ2-3,NA,TRBD2,TRBV13,CASSLGVLAGNGDTQYF,TGTGCCAGCAGCTTAGGTGTACTAGCGGGGAATGGAGATACGCAGTATTTT
TRBJ2-7,NA,NA,TRBV30,CAWRYTGTGSSYEQYF,TGTGCCTGGAGATATACCGGGACGGGGAGCTCCTACGAGCAGTACTTC
TRBJ2-5,NA,NA,TRBV19,CASSHGNTFSGLAVETQYF,TGTGCCAGTAGTCATGGTAACACGTTTTCAGGGTTAGCGGTAGAGACCCAGTACTTC
TRBJ2-7,NA,NA,TRBV29-1,CSVVWSYEQYF,TGCAGCGTTGTCTGGTCCTACGAGCAGTACTTC
TRBJ1-2,NA,NA,TRBV19,CASSPTLGQKGGYTF,TGTGCCAGTAGCCCCACCCTAGGACAAAAGGGTGGCTACACCTTC